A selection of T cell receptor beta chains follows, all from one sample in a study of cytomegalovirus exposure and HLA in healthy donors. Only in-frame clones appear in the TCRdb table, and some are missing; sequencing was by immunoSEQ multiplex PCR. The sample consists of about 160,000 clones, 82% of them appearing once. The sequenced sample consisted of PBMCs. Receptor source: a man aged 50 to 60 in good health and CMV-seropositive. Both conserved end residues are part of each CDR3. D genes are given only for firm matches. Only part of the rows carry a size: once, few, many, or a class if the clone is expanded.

CASSPRGGVNEQFF | TGTGCCAGCAGTCCTCGGGGAGGGGTCAATGAGCAGTTCTTC | TRBJ2-1 | TRBD2 | - | TRBV6-1
CASSIRGNQPQHF | TGTGCCAGTAGTATACGAGGGAATCAGCCCCAGCATTTT | TRBJ1-5 | - | - | TRBV19
CASSTGSRDTQYF | TGTGCCAGCAGTACAGGGTCACGGGATACGCAGTATTTT | TRBJ2-3 | - | - | TRBV2
CASSGTGSSYNSPLHF | TGTGCCAGCAGCGGTACAGGGAGCTCCTATAATTCACCCCTCCACTTT | TRBJ1-6 | - | - | TRBV9
CASSVQGFGAFF | TGTGCCAGCAGCGTACAGGGGTTTGGAGCTTTCTTT | TRBJ1-1 | TRBD1 | - | TRBV28
CASSSISGTEAFF | TGTGCCTCTTCCAGTATCTCGGGGACTGAAGCTTTCTTT | TRBJ1-1 | - | - | TRBV30
CASSLPSGMRGYEQYF | TGTGCCAGCAGCTTACCTAGCGGGATGCGGGGGTACGAGCAGTACTTC | TRBJ2-7 | TRBD2 | - | TRBV7-2
CASSPALGRQSNTEAFF | TGTGCCAGCAGCCCCGCCTTGGGAAGACAGTCGAACACTGAAGCTTTCTTT | TRBJ1-1 | - | - | TRBV5-4
CASSSTGDFNQPQHF | TGTGCCAGCTCATCGACAGGGGACTTCAATCAGCCCCAGCATTTT | TRBJ1-5 | TRBD1 | - | TRBV18
CASNYEGSPLHF | TGTGCCAGCAATTATGAGGGTTCACCCCTCCACTTT | TRBJ1-6 | - | - | TRBV19
CAITDYNTEAFF | TGTGCCATCACGGACTATAACACTGAAGCTTTCTTT | TRBJ1-1 | - | many | TRBV10-3
CASSAPDRGRSYNSPLHF | TGTGCCAGCAGTGCCCCGGACAGGGGGCGTTCCTATAATTCACCCCTCCACTTT | TRBJ1-6 | TRBD1 | - | TRBV6-1
CASSLGSDREETQYF | TGTGCCAGCAGCCTAGGATCGGACAGGGAAGAGACCCAGTACTTC | TRBJ2-5 | TRBD1 | once | TRBV9
CASSFGPRDSSYEQYF | TGTGCCAGCAGCTTTGGTCCACGGGACAGTTCCTACGAGCAGTACTTC | TRBJ2-7 | TRBD1 | - | TRBV11-2
CASSSTDPPFYEQYF | TGTGCCAGCAGCTCCACAGATCCCCCCTTCTACGAGCAGTACTTC | TRBJ2-7 | - | - | TRBV7-9
CASSLTGLNTEAFF | TGCGCCAGCAGCCTTACAGGTCTAAACACTGAAGCTTTCTTT | TRBJ1-1 | - | - | TRBV5-1
CASSEGQGIGYGYTF | TGTGCCAGCAGTGAAGGGCAGGGGATTGGGTATGGCTACACCTTC | TRBJ1-2 | - | few | TRBV6-1
CATRGLQNSMEQFF | TGCGCCACCCGGGGACTCCAGAACTCAATGGAGCAGTTCTTC | TRBJ2-1 | - | - | TRBV10-1
CASSHGGGGTEAFF | TGTGCCAGCAGCCATGGCGGGGGTGGGACTGAAGCTTTCTTT | TRBJ1-1 | - | - | TRBV6-5
CASSLEEGRQYF | TGTGCCAGCAGCTTAGAGGAGGGAAGGCAGTACTTC | TRBJ2-7 | - | - | TRBV7-3
CASSVQGTGNTIYF | TGTGCCAGCAGCGTACAGGGAACAGGAAACACCATATATTTT | TRBJ1-3 | - | once | TRBV9
CASSVPDDPRDTEAFF | TGTGCCAGCAGCGTTCCTGACGACCCTCGGGACACTGAAGCTTTCTTT | TRBJ1-1 | - | few | TRBV9
CASRPGHLGEQYF | TGTGCCAGCAGGCCAGGGCACTTAGGGGAGCAGTACTTC | TRBJ2-7 | - | - | TRBV28
CASSLAAGGPYEQYF | TGTGCCAGCAGCTTAGCAGCGGGAGGACCCTACGAGCAGTACTTC | TRBJ2-7 | TRBD2 | - | TRBV11-2
CAWTGREQYF | TGTGCCTGGACAGGTCGCGAGCAGTACTTC | TRBJ2-7 | - | - | TRBV30
CASSYSWDTYNSPLHF | TGTGCCAGCAGTTACTCATGGGACACCTATAATTCACCCCTCCACTTT | TRBJ1-6 | - | - | TRBV6-5
CASSVELDSYNEQFF | TGTGCCAGCAGCGTAGAACTAGACTCCTACAATGAGCAGTTCTTC | TRBJ2-1 | - | - | TRBV9
CASSRTGALYEQYF | TGTGCCAGCAGCCGAACAGGGGCCCTATACGAGCAGTACTTC | TRBJ2-7 | TRBD1 | few | TRBV28
CASSPQGLAADTQYF | TGTGCTAGCAGCCCCCAAGGACTAGCGGCAGATACGCAGTATTTT | TRBJ2-3 | TRBD2 | - | TRBV7-7
CASSRDRDQPQHF | TGTGCCAGCAGCCGGGACAGGGATCAGCCCCAGCATTTT | TRBJ1-5 | TRBD1 | few | TRBV6-5
CASSRRTADSGANVLTF | TGCGCCAGCAGCCGTCGGACAGCTGACTCTGGGGCCAACGTCCTGACTTTC | TRBJ2-6 | - | - | TRBV4-3
CASSRGGQGSTYEQYF | TGTGCCAGCAGCCGGGGGGGGCAGGGGTCAACCTACGAGCAGTACTTC | TRBJ2-7 | TRBD2 | - | TRBV9
CASSLGQGASDTQYF | TGTGCTAGCAGCTTGGGTCAGGGGGCCTCAGATACGCAGTATTTT | TRBJ2-3 | TRBD1 | - | TRBV7-7
CASSPPGHNTEAFF | TGTGCCAGCAGTCCGCCGGGACACAACACTGAAGCTTTCTTT | TRBJ1-1 | - | few | TRBV28
CASNQPGTSFSYEQYF | TGTGCCAGCAACCAACCTGGGACTAGTTTCTCCTACGAGCAGTACTTC | TRBJ2-7 | TRBD2 | - | TRBV28
CASSYARSNQPQHF | TGTGCCAGCAGCTACGCCAGGAGCAATCAGCCCCAGCATTTT | TRBJ1-5 | - | few | TRBV6-1
CATRQSISTEAFF | TGTGCCACCAGACAGAGTATTTCCACTGAAGCTTTCTTT | TRBJ1-1 | - | - | TRBV15
CAWSDGDEAFF | TGTGCCTGGAGTGACGGGGATGAAGCTTTCTTT | TRBJ1-1 | - | - | TRBV30
CASSSPRRGTSYEQYF | TGTGCCAGCAGTTCCCCTCGCAGGGGAACCTCCTACGAGCAGTACTTC | TRBJ2-7 | - | - | TRBV6-6
CASSSGHGQETQYF | TGCGCCAGCAGCTCGGGACACGGTCAAGAGACCCAGTACTTC | TRBJ2-5 | - | - | TRBV5-1